This T cell receptor beta chain was recovered during a study of T cell responses to AZD1222 COVID-19 vaccine. Study conclusions and caveats: Compared with day 0, the breadth and depth of the Spike-specific TCR repertoire rose significantly after two doses of AZD1222.

The germline gives CDR1 SGHAT, CDR2 FQNNGV. V lost 7 bases to trimming and J lost 8 bases, with 18 bases between them. This CDR3 region has 14 residues. Sequenced by immunoSEQ multiplex PCR; TCRdb stores in-frame clones only, minus some. The table shows 65,000 to 70,000 clones, with more than 70% occurring only once. A note on this clone: The antigen is undetermined.

V is TRBV11-2 and J is TRBJ2-1; maybe TRBD2 (6 bases). This TCR came from an adult in good health. The sequenced sample was peripheral blood, obtained on day 0 of AZD1222 vaccination. The CDR3 is CASNRDLRVDEQFF. DNA for the CDR3: TGTGCCAGCAACCGGGACTTGAGAGTCGATGAGCAGTTCTTC. Supplemented by reference TRBV11-2 and TRBJ2-1, the full variable domain reads EAGVAQSPRYKIIEKRQSVAFWCNPISGHATLYWYQQILGQGPKLLIQFQNNGVVDDSQLPKDRFSAERLKGVDSTLKIQPAKLEDSAVYLCASNRDLRVDEQFFGPGTRLTVL.